Listed here are 17 T cell receptor beta chains from one sample, sequenced in a study of T cells in women clearing cervical HPV infection. The repertoire was sequenced with immunoSEQ multiplex PCR; TCRdb's copy has only in-frame clones and lacks some. In total, the table holds about 28,000 clones. The source material was blood buffy coat. The receptors here all came from a woman aged 18 to 75 with a cervical HPV16 infection that either progressed to CIN3+ or cleared (not recorded which).

Comment on this clone: Sequencing ends 3 residues short of the CDR3 end; the germline J gene provides the rest. This chain connects TRBV6-1 to TRBJ1-5, with D perhaps matching TRBD1 (5 bases). V dropped 3 bases and J dropped 7 bases, with 13 bases sitting between them. CDR3 length: 14 residues. Germline V gene data show CDR1 as MNHNS and CDR2 as SASEGT. CDR3 loop: CASSEVTGGQPQHF. The sequenced CDR3 bases are TGTGCCAGCAGTGAGGTGACGGGGGGACAGCCC.

About this clone: The sample has other DNA sequences that encode this CDR3 too. CDR3 DNA (partial): TGCAGTGCTAGGGGCATCCATGGC. This sequence encodes CSARGIHG. The entire CDR3 protein is CSARGIHGYTF. The rearrangement uses TRBV20-1 and TRBJ1-2, with D unclear. Read coverage stops 3 residues before the CDR3 terminus; the germline J gene supplies the remainder. With 3 bases removed from V and 6 bases from J, the gap between germline ends came to 8 bases. The CDR3 is 11 amino acids. Germline assignment: CDR1 DFQATT and CDR2 SNEGSKA (reference sequence).

As for this clone: The read ends 3 residues before the CDR3 terminus; that terminus is restored from the germline J gene. The chain employs TRBV11-3 and TRBJ2-7, with D perhaps TRBD2 (5 bases). Trimming took off 7 bases at V and 5 bases at J, with 9 bases between the two ends. Germline assignment: CDR1 SGHNT and CDR2 YENEEA. The CDR3 consists of 11 residues. The CDR3 loop is CASTAGDEQYF. The part of the CDR3 DNA that was read is TGTGCCAGCACCGCCGGGGACGAG. Full variable domain (rest looked up from reference TRBV11-3 and TRBJ2-7): EAGVVQSPRYKIIEKKQPVAFWCNPISGHNTLYWYLQNLGQGPELLIRYENEEAVDDSQLPKDRFSAERLKGVDSTLKIQPAELGDSAVYLCASTAGDEQYFGPGTRLTVT.

Concerning this clone itself: With the read ending 3 residues before the CDR3 end, the germline J gene is used to fill in that end. The chain is built from TRBV20-1 and TRBJ2-7; D is possibly TRBD2 (5 bases). Trimming removed 5 bases at V and 3 bases at J, with 17 bases between. CDR1 is DFQATT and CDR2 is SNEGSKA in the germline V gene (reference sequence). The CDR3 extends over 14 amino acids. CDR3 sequence reads: CSAYLPGGNYEQYF. CDR3 bases read: TGCAGTGCTTACCTCCCAGGAGGCAACTACGAG.

Details on this clone: The sequence runs out 3 residues before the end of the CDR3; the remainder is reconstructed from the germline J gene. The rearrangement uses TRBV19 and TRBJ1-4; 8 nucleotides line up with TRBD1. Trimming took 3 bases from V and 8 from J; bases not matched to a gene: 5. The germline gives CDR1 LNHDA, CDR2 SQIVND (reference sequence). CDR3 length: 14 residues. The CDR3 here is CASSIDRGGEKLFF. The CDR3 bases that were read are TGTGCCAGTAGTATTGACAGGGGAGGGGAAAAA.

The DNA read from the CDR3 is TGTGCCAGCAGCTTAAACAGGGTAGGAGAAAAA. It specifies CASSLNRVGEK. The whole CDR3 sequence reads CASSLNRVGEKLFF. The chain recombines TRBV7-8 with TRBJ1-4, with a tentative D call TRBD1 (6 bases). The read is 3 residues too short to cover the CDR3 end, so that end is filled in from the germline J gene. V lost 2 bases, J lost 8 bases, and 12 bases lay in between. Germline V gives CDR1 SGHVS, CDR2 FQNEAQ. This CDR3 comprises 14 residues.

In regard to this clone: The read ends 3 residues shy of where the CDR3 ends; the end is completed using the germline J gene. The chain employs TRBV20-1 and TRBJ2-7, with 7 bases lining up with TRBD2. The germline gives CDR1 DFQATT, CDR2 SNEGSKA (reference sequence). The CDR3 extends over 13 amino acids. The J segment lost 4 bases and the V segment lost 3 bases, leaving 6 bases of the junction unmatched. Partial CDR3 DNA: TGCAGTGCTAGTTCCGGGGGGTCGTACGAG. This gives the protein CSASSGGSYE. The full CDR3 is CSASSGGSYEQYF.

About this clone itself: The read finishes 3 residues shy of the CDR3 end, and the germline J gene is used to complete it. The chain recombines TRBV18 with TRBJ2-2; 7 bases are a match to TRBD2. The CDR3 has 15 residues. The germline gives CDR1 KGHSH, CDR2 LQKENI. CDR3 sequence reads: CASSQAGSSKEKLFF. CDR3 DNA, as far as it was read: TGTGCCAGCTCACAAGCGGGATCTTCGAAGGAAAAG.

A note on this clone: A read error may account for a junction end that differs from germline. The CDR3 end falls 3 residues outside the read, so it is completed with the germline J gene. The chain couples TRBV4-2 to TRBJ2-3, with D possibly TRBD2 on 6 matching bases. Germline V gene data show CDR1 as LGHNA and CDR2 as YNFKEQ. The CDR3 is 15 amino acids. The sequenced part of the CDR3 DNA is TGCGCCAGCAGCCAAGATCCTAGCGCCACAGATACG. Translated: CASSQDPSATDT. The whole CDR3 region reads CASSQDPSATDTQYF.

As to this clone: One end of the junction varies from germline; a read error may be responsible. The sequence runs out 3 residues before the end of the CDR3; the remainder is reconstructed from the germline J gene. The V and J genes are TRBV4-2 and TRBJ2-3; 7 nucleotides agree with TRBD2. This CDR3 comprises 16 residues. Per germline, CDR1 LGHNA and CDR2 YNFKEQ. The sequenced part of the CDR3 DNA is TGCGCCAGCAGCCAAGGACTAGACAACACAGGAGATACG. Its translation is CASSQGLDNTGDT. The complete CDR3 reads CASSQGLDNTGDTQYF.

Worth noting for this clone: The CDR3 is cut off 3 residues early in the read; its end comes from the germline J gene. The J gene is TRBJ2-2, the V gene TRBV20-1, with TRBD1 identical over 7 bases. Germline V gene sequence: CDR1 DFQATT, CDR2 SNEGSKA (reference sequence). The CDR3 totals 14 residues. CDR3 sequence: CSAPLTGFNEKLFF. CDR3 DNA (partial): TGCAGTGCTCCCCTGACAGGGTTTAATGAAAAG.

Notes on this clone: The read finishes 3 residues shy of the CDR3 end, and the germline J gene is used to complete it. The same CDR3 also results from other DNA sequences found in this sample. The chain couples TRBV7-9 to TRBJ1-3; the D is unclear. Trimming took 8 bases from V and 0 from J, leaving 11 bases between them. Germline V gene lookup returns CDR1 SEHNR and CDR2 FQNEAQ (reference sequence). The length of the CDR3 is 14 residues. Partial CDR3 DNA: TGTGCCAGCGGAACAGATACCTCTGGAAACACC. Amino acid sequence: CASGTDTSGNT. The whole CDR3 region reads CASGTDTSGNTIYF.

Details on this clone: The CDR3 end lies 3 residues beyond the end of the read and is filled in from the germline J gene. This chain connects TRBV20-1 to TRBJ1-4, with D perhaps matching TRBD1 (5 bases). CDR3 size: 14 residues. CDR1 is DFQATT, CDR2 SNEGSKA, per germline (reference sequence). The sequenced part of the CDR3 DNA is TGCAGTGCTAGCTGGGACTATTATAATTCACCA. Translated: CSASWDYYNSP. The whole CDR3 is CSASWDYYNSPLFF.

Here the CDR3 reads CASSSKVDRSENIQYF. Partial CDR3 DNA: TGTGCCAGCAGCTCAAAAGTGGACAGGTCCGAAAACATT. The rearrangement links TRBV7-8 to TRBJ2-4; 7 bases align to TRBD1. The CDR3 goes on 3 residues after the read ends, and that part is filled in from the germline J gene. V lost 4 bases to trimming and J lost 5 bases; unmatched junction nucleotides: 11. Germline loops: CDR1 SGHVS, CDR2 FQNEAQ. The CDR3 runs 16 residues.

Concerning this clone: Read data end 3 residues before the CDR3 end; the end is taken from the germline J gene. The genes are TRBV7-2 and TRBJ2-1; no clear D. The CDR3 has 15 amino acids. V lost 5 bases to trimming and J lost 0 bases, with 11 bases between them. The germline V gene encodes CDR1 SGHTA and CDR2 FQGNSA. CDR3: CASSTTRSSYNEQFF. CDR3 bases read: TGTGCCAGCAGCACGACAAGGAGCTCCTACAATGAG.

Concerning this clone: The CDR3 end is not reached by the read, which stops 3 residues before it; the germline J gene fills it in. This chain uses TRBV4-1 with TRBJ1-6; D is possibly TRBD1 (6 bases). The ends were cut back, 2 bases at V and 7 bases at J, with 12 bases in the middle. This CDR3 contains 15 residues. CDR1 is MGHRA, CDR2 YSYEKL, per germline. This chain's CDR3 is CASSQPTGRNSPLHF. The covered CDR3 bases are TGCGCCAGCAGCCAACCCACAGGGAGGAATTCACCC.

Notes on this clone: Read coverage stops 3 residues before the CDR3 terminus; the germline J gene supplies the remainder. V gene TRBV30 combines with J gene TRBJ1-2, with 7 bases aligning to TRBD1. Germline-derived CDR1 and CDR2 are GTSNPN and SVGIG (reference sequence). The CDR3 totals 15 residues. This CDR3 is CAWSHPGQSRGGYTF. The covered CDR3 bases are TGTGCCTGGAGTCACCCGGGACAGTCGAGGGGCGGC.